Included here is one TCR beta chain sequence, with context. The antigen this receptor binds is unknown. No much larger clonotype is one base removed from it; base qualities were not supplied. The data were taken from a study of blood T cell repertoires in COVID-19 (dated by TCRdb to 2018 to 2021). Regarding the research as a whole: Collaborator samples came from the United States, Italy and Spain and covered acute and convalescent phases of COVID-19. The material from the prospective study consisted of cDNA or gDNA derived from T cells, B-cell-depleted T cells, or PBMCs. The dataset comprised deeply sampled blood TCRbeta repertoires from subjects exposed to, actively infected with, or recovered from COVID-19. The repertoires were released in a freely available public database intended as a resource for research on the immune response to SARS-CoV-2. Samples were obtained from the ongoing ImmuneRACE study (first 160 participants) and from some 1,300 subjects provided by 6 global collaborators. A de-identified subject ID, COVID-19 status, age in years and sex were almost always included in the sample metadata. Where HLA class I and class II types were available, the types were taken from metadata supplied by the sample provider, not from assay-based typing. Beyond this particular receptor, the publication reports: How much clinical and demographic metadata was included differed by source and by participant, and the metadata was provided uncurated.

The CDR3, cysteine through phenylalanine, is 13 amino acids long. Of all the DNA, just the CDR3 is kept, 39 bases in frame from base 1. V and J are truncated by 4 bases and 12 bases respectively, leaving an intervening sequence of 16 bases. Per the germline V gene, SGDLS is the CDR1 and YYNGEE is the CDR2. At one collaborating source in Seattle, patients were enrolled during active infection and were followed longitudinally through the course of disease. Whole blood was collected in K2EDTA tubes by collaborating institutions according to the institutions' own protocols. For TCRbeta analysis, collaborators shipped samples as frozen whole blood, isolated PBMCs, or DNA extracted from either of those sample types. TCRbeta CDR3 regions were amplified from genomic DNA using the immunoSEQ Assay, a bias-controlled multiplex PCR. Under the source paper's analysis protocol: Within the assay, amplification of reference gene primers was used to estimate how many nucleated cells each sample contained. To quantify the absolute abundance of each unique TCRbeta CDR3 rearrangement, sequence reads were collapsed and filtered. For each sample, productive Simpson clonality was calculated as the square root of Simpson's diversity index across productive rearrangements. What TCRdb holds here is the immuneACCESS table cut down to in-frame rearrangements. Part of the clones is not present; checked against another copy, under half of the missing clones reflect an unresolved V gene, and the others are unexplained. Clone size and the V and J calls come from that table; the DNA yielded D and trimming. The sample table contains fewer than 200,000 clones; only one count was recorded for approximately 90% of them. 4.5% to 5% of the sample goes to the ten largest clones.

The rearrangement combines TRBV9 with TRBJ1-4; TRBD1 is a possible D gene, resting on 6 matching bases. Source material: peripheral blood. This receptor was obtained from a young man with COVID-19, enrolled during active disease. The base sequence is TGTGCCAGCAGCCAAGGGGGGGCAGGGGAACTGTTTTTT. It specifies CASSQGGAGELFF.